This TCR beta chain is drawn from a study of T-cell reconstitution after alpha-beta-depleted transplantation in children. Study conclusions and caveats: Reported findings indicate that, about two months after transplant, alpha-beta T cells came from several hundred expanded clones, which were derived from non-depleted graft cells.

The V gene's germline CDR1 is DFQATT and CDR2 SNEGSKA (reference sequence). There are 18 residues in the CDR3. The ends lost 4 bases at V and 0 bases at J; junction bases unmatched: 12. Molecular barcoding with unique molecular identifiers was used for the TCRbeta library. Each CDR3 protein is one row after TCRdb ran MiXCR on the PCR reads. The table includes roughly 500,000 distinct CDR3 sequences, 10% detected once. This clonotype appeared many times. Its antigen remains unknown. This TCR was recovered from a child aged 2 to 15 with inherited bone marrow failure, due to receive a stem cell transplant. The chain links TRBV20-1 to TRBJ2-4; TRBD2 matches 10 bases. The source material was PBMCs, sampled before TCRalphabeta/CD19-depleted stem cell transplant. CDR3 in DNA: TGCAGTGCTACCGGACTAGCGGAGAAGGAGATAGCCAAAAACATTCAGTACTTC. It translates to CSATGLAEKEIAKNIQYF.